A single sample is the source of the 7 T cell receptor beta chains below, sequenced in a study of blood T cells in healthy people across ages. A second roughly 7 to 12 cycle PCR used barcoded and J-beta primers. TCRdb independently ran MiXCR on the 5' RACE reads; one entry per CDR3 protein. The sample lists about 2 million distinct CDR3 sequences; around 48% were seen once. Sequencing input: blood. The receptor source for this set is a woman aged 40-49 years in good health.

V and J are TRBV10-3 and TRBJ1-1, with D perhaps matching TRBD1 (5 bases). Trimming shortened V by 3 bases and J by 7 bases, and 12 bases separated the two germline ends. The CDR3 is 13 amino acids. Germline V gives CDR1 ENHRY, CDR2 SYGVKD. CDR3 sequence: CAISEAGPFEAFF. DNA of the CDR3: TGTGCCATCAGTGAAGCAGGGCCCTTTGAAGCTTTCTTT.

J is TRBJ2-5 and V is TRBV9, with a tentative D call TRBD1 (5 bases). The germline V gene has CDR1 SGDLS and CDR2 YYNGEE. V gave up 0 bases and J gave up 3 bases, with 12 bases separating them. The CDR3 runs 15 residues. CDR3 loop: CASSVGVGLKETQYF. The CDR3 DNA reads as TGTGCCAGCAGCGTAGGCGTGGGGCTGAAAGAGACCCAGTACTTC.

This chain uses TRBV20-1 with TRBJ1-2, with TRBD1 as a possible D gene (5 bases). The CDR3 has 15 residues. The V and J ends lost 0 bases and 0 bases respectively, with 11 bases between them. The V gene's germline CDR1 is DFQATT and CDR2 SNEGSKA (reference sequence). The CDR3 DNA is TGCAGTGCTAGAGAGGGGCTGGGGGCTAACTATGGCTACACCTTC. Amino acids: CSAREGLGANYGYTF.

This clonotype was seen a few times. The CDR3 DNA reads TGTGCCAGCACTCCCTTCGGGGCTGGCTACACCTTC. This encodes CASTPFGAGYTF. The chain carries TRBV6-6 and TRBJ1-2; possible D gene TRBD1, 5 bases. CDR1 and CDR2 (germline): MNHNY, SVGAGI (reference sequence). The CDR3 spans 12 residues. The ends were cut back, 7 bases at V and 7 bases at J, with 13 bases in the middle.

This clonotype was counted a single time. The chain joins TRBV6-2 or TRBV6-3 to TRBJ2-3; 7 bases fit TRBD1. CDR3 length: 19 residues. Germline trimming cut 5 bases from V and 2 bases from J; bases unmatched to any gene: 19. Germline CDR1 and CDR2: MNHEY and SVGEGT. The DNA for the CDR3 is TGTGCCAGCAGTCCCTATTATCTATCCGGGACAGCCAACACAGATACGCAGTATTTT. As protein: CASSPYYLSGTANTDTQYF.

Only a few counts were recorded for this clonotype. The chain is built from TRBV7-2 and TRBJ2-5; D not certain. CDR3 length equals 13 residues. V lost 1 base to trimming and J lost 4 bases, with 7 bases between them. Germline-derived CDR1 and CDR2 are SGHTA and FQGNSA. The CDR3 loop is CASSLESPETQYF. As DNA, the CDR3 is TGTGCCAGCAGCTTAGAATCACCAGAGACCCAGTACTTC.

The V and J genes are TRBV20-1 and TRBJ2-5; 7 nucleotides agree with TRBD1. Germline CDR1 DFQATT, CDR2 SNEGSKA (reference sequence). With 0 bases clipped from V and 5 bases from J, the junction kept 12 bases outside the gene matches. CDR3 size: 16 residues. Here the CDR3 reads CSARDTRQGLWETQYF. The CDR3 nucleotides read TGCAGTGCTAGAGATACTCGACAGGGCTTGTGGGAGACCCAGTACTTC.